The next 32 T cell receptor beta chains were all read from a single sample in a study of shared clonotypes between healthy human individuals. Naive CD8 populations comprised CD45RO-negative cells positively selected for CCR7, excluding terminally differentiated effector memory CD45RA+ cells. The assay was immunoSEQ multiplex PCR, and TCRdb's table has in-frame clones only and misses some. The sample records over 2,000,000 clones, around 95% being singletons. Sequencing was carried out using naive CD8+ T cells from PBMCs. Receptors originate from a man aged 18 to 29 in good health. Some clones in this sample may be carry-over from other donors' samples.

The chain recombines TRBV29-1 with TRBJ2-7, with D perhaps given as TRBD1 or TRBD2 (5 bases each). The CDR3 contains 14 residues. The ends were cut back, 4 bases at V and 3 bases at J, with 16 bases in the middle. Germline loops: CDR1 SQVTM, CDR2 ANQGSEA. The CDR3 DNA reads TGCAGCGTTGCCGGGGCGGAGAAGGGCTACGAGCAGTACTTC. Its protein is CSVAGAEKGYEQYF.

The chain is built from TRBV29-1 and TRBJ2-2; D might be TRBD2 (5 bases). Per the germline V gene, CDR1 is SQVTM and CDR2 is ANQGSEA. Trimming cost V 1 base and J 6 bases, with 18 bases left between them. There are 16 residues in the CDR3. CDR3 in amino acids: CSVEAERPGLSGELFF. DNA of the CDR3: TGCAGCGTTGAAGCGGAGCGGCCTGGGTTGTCCGGGGAGCTGTTTTTT.

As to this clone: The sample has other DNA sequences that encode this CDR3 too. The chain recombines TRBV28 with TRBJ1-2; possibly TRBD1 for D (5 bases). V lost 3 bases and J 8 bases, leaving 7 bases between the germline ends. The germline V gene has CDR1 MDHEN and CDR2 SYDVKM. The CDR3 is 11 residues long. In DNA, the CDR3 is TGTGCCAGCAGTTTGGGGGGGGGCTACACCTTC. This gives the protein CASSLGGGYTF.

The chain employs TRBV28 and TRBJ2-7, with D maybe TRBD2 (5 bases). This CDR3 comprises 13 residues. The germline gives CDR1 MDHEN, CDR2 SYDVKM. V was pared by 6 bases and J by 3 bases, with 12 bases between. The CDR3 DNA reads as TGTGCCAGCAGGCGGAACGGGGACTACGAGCAGTACTTC. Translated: CASRRNGDYEQYF.

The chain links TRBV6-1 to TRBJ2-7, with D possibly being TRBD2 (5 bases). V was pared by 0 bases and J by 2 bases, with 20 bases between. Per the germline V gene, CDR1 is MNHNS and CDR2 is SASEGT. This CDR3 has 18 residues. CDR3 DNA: TGTGCCAGCAGTGAAGCAACGGCACTAGGACTTTTCCCCTACGAGCAGTACTTC. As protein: CASSEATALGLFPYEQYF.

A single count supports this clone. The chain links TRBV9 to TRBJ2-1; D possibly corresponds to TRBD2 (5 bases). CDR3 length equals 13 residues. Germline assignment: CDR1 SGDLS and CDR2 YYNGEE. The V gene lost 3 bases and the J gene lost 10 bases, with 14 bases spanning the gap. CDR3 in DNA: TGTGCCAGCAGCGCGACTCGGACGGGAGAGCAGTTCTTC. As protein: CASSATRTGEQFF.

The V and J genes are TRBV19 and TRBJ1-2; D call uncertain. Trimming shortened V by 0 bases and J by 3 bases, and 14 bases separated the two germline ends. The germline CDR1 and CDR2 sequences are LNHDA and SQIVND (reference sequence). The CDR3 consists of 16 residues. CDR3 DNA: TGTGCCAGTAGTATAGATCGGGAAGGCGTACACTATGGCTACACCTTC. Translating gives CASSIDREGVHYGYTF. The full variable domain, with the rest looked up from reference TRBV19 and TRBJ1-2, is DGGITQSPKYLFRKEGQNVTLSCEQNLNHDAMYWYRQDPGQGLRLIYYSQIVNDFQKGDIAEGYSVSREKKESFPLTVTSAQKNPTAFYLCASSIDREGVHYGYTFGSGTRLTVV.

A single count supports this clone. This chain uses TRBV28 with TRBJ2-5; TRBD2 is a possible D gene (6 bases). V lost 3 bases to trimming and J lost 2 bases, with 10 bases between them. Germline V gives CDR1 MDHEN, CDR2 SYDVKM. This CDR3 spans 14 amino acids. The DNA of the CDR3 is TGTGCCAGCAGTTTCGGGGGATTACAAGAGACCCAGTACTTC. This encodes CASSFGGLQETQYF. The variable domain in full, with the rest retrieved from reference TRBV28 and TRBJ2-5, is DVKVTQSSRYLVKRTGEKVFLECVQDMDHENMFWYRQDPGLGLRLIYFSYDVKMKEKGDIPEGYSVSREKKERFSLILESASTNQTSMYLCASSFGGLQETQYFGPGTRLLVL.

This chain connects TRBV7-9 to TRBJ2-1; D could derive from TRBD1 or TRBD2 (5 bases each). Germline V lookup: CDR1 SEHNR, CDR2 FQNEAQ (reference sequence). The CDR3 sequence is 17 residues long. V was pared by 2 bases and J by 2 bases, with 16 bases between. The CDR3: CASSLYLGTAAYNEQFF. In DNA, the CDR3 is TGTGCCAGCAGCTTATATCTAGGGACCGCGGCCTACAATGAGCAGTTCTTC.

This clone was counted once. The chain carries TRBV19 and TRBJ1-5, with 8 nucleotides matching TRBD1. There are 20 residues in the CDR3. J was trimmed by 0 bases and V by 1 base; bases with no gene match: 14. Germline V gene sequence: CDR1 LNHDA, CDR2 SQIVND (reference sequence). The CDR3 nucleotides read TGTGCCAGTAGTATAGTAAGAACAGGGGGTGCCGTTTATAGCAATCAGCCCCAGCATTTT. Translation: CASSIVRTGGAVYSNQPQHF.

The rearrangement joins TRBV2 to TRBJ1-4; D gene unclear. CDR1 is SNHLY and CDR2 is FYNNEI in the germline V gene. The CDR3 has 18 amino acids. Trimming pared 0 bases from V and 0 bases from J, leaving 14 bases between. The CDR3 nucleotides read TGTGCCAGCAGTGAAGCGCTTCGGCCGCCAACAACTAATGAAAAACTGTTTTTT. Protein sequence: CASSEALRPPTTNEKLFF.

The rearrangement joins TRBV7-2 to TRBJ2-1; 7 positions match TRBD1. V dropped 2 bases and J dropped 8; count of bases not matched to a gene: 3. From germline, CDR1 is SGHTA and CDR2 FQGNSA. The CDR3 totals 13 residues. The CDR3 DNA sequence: TGTGCCAGCAGCTTACTTAGGGGGCATGAGCAGTTCTTC. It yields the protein CASSLLRGHEQFF.

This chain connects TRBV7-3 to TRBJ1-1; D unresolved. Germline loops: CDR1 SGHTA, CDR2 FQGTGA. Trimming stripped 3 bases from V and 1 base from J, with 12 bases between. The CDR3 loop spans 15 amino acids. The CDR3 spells CASSLIRLKNTEAFF. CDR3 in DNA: TGTGCCAGCAGCTTGATCCGTTTAAAGAACACTGAAGCTTTCTTT.

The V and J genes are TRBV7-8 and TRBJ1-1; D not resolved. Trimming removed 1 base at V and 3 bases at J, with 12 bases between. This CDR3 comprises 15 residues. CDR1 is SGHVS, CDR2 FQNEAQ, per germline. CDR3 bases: TGTGCCAGCAGCTTAGGGGAACTGGTGTACACTGAAGCTTTCTTT. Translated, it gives CASSLGELVYTEAFF.

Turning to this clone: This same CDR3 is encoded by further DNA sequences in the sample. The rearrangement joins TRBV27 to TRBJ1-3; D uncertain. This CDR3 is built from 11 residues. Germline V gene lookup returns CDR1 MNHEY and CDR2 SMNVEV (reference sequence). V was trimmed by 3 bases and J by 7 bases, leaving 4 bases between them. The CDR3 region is CASSFGNTIYF. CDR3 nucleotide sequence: TGTGCCAGCAGTTTTGGGAACACCATATATTTT.

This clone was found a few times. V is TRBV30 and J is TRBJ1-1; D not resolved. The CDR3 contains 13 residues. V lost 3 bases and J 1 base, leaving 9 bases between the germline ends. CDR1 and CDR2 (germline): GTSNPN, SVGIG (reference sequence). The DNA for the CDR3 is TGTGCCTGGAGCCGGCGGCAGAACACTGAAGCTTTCTTT. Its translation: CAWSRRQNTEAFF.

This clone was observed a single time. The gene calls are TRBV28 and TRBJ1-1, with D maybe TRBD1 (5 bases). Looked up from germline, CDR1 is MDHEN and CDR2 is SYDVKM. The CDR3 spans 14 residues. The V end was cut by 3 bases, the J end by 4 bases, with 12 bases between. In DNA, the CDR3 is TGTGCCAGCAGTTTCTCCGCCGGGGGCACTGAAGCTTTCTTT. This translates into CASSFSAGGTEAFF. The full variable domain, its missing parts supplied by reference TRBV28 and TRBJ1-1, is DVKVTQSSRYLVKRTGEKVFLECVQDMDHENMFWYRQDPGLGLRLIYFSYDVKMKEKGDIPEGYSVSREKKERFSLILESASTNQTSMYLCASSFSAGGTEAFFGQGTRLTVV.

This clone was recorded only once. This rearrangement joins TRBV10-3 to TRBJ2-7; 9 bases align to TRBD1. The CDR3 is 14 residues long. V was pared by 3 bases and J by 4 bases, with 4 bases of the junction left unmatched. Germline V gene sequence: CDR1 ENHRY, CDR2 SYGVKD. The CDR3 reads CAISDGTGSYEQYF. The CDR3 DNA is TGTGCCATCAGTGATGGGACAGGGTCGTACGAGCAGTACTTC.

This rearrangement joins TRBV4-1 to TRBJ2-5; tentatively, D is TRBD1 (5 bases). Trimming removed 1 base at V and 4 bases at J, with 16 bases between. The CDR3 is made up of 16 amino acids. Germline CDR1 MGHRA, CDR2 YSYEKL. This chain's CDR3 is CASSQGGGWMGETQYF. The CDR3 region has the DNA TGCGCCAGCAGCCAAGGGGGCGGTTGGATGGGAGAGACCCAGTACTTC.

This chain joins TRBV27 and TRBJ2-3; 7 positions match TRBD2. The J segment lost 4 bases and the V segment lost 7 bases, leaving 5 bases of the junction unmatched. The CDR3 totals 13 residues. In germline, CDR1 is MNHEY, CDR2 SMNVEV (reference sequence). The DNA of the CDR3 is TGTGCCAGCACGGCGGGAGCGGCAGATACGCAGTATTTT. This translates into CASTAGAADTQYF.

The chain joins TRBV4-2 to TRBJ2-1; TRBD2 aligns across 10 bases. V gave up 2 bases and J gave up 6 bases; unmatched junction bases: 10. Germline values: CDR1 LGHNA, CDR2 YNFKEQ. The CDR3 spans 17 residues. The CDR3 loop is CASSQTFAASGSNEQFF. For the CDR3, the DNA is TGTGCCAGCAGCCAAACCTTTGCGGCTAGCGGGAGCAATGAGCAGTTCTTC.

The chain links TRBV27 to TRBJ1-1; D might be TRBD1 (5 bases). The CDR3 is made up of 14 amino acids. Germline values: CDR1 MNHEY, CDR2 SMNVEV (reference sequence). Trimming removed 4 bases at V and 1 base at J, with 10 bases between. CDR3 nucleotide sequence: TGTGCCAGCAGTTCCAGGGCCGGGAACACTGAAGCTTTCTTT. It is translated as CASSSRAGNTEAFF.

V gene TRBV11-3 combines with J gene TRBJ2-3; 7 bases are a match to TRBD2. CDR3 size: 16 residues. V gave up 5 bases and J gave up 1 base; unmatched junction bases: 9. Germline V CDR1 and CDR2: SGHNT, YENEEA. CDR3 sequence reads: CASSPLWAGGTDTQYF. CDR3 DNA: TGTGCCAGCAGCCCTCTTTGGGCGGGAGGCACAGATACGCAGTATTTT.

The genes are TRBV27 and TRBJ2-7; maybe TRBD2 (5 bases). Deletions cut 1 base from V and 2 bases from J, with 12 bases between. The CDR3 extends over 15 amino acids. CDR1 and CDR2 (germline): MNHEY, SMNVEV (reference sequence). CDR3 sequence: CASSLWPAETYEQYF. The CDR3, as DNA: TGTGCCAGCAGTTTATGGCCAGCGGAAACCTACGAGCAGTACTTC.

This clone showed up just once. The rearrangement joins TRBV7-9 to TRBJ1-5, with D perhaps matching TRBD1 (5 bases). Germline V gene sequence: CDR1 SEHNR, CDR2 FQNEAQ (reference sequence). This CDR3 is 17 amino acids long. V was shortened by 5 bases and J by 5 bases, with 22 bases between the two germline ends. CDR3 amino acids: CASSGLIYGGSYQPQHF. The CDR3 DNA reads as TGTGCCAGCAGCGGACTTATTTACGGGGGATCTTATCAGCCCCAGCATTTT. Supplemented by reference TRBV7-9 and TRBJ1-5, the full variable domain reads DTGVSQNPRHKITKRGQNVTFRCDPISEHNRLYWYRQTLGQGPEFLTYFQNEAQLEKSRLLSDRFSAERPKGSFSTLEIQRTEQGDSAMYLCASSGLIYGGSYQPQHFGDGTRLSIL.

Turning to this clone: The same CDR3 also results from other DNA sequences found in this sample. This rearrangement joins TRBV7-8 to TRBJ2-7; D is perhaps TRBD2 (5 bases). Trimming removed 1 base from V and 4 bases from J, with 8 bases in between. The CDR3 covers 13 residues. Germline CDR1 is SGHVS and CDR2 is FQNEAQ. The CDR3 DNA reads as TGTGCCAGCAGCTTAGGTGGAGGTTACGAGCAGTACTTC. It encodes CASSLGGGYEQYF.

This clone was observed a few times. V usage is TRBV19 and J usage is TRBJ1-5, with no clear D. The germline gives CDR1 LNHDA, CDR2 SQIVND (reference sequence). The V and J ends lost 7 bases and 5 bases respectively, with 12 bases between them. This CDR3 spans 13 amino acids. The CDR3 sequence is CASMEGLHQPQHF. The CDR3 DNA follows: TGTGCCAGTATGGAAGGCCTACATCAGCCCCAGCATTTT.

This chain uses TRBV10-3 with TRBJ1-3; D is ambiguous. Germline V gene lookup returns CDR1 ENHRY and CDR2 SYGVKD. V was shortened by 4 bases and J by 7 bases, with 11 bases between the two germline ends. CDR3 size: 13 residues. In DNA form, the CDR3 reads TGTGCCATCAGTGTGGAGGACGAGAACACCATATATTTT. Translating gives CAISVEDENTIYF.

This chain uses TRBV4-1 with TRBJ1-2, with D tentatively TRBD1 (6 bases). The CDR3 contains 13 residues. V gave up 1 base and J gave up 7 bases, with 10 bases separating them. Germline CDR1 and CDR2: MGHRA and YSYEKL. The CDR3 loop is CASSQAGESGYTF. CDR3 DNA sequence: TGCGCCAGCAGCCAAGCAGGGGAGAGTGGCTACACCTTC.

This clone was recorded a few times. CDR3 sequence reads: CASSLAGPGEAFF. CDR3 DNA sequence: TGTGCCAGCAGCTTAGCCGGACCAGGAGAAGCTTTCTTT. This rearrangement joins TRBV7-9 to TRBJ1-1; D call uncertain. The germline V gene has CDR1 SEHNR and CDR2 FQNEAQ (reference sequence). Trimming removed 0 bases from V and 8 bases from J, with 10 bases in between. The CDR3 runs 13 residues.

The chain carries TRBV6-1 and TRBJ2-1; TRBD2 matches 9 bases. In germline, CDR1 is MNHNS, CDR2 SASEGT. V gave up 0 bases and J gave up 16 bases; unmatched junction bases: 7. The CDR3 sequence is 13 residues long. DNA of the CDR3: TGTGCCAGCAGTGAAGCCTGGACTAGCGATCCTTTCTTC. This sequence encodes CASSEAWTSDPFF.

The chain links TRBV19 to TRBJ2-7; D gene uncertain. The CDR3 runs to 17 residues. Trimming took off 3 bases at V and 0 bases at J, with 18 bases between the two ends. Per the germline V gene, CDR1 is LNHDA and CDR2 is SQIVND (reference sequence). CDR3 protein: CASSMARSGAFSYEQYF. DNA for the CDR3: TGTGCCAGTAGTATGGCCCGTTCTGGCGCATTCTCCTACGAGCAGTACTTC.